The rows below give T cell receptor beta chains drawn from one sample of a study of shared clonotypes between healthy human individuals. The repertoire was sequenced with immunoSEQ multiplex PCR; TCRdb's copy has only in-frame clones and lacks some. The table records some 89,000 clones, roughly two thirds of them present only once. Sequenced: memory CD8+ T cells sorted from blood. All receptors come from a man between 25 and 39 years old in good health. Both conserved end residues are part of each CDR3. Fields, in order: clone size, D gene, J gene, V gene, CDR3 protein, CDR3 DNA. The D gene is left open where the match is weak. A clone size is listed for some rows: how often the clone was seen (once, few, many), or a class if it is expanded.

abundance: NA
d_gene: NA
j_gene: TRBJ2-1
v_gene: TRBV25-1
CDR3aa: CASSEGSRLPYNEQFF
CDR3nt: TGTGCCAGCAGTGAAGGGAGTAGACTACCTTACAATGAGCAGTTCTTC

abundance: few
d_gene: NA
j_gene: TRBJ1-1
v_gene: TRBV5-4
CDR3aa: CASSLVTRKTEAFF
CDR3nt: TGTGCCAGCAGCTTGGTTACCAGGAAGACTGAAGCTTTCTTT

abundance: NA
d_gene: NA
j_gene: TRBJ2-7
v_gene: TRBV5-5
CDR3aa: CASNPGGRDFEQYF
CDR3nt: TGTGCCAGCAACCCTGGGGGGCGGGACTTCGAGCAGTACTTC

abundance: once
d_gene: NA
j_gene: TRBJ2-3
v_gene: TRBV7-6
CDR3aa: CASSRTASTDTQYF
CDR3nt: TGTGCCAGCAGTCGGACAGCTAGCACAGATACGCAGTATTTT

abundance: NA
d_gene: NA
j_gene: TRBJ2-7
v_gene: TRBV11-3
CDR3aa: CASSLESHEQYF
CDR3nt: TGTGCCAGCAGCTTAGAGTCCCACGAGCAGTACTTC

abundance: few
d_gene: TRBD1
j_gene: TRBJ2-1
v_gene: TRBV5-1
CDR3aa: CASSPWDRVFNEQFF
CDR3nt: TGCGCCAGCAGTCCGTGGGACAGGGTATTCAATGAGCAGTTCTTC

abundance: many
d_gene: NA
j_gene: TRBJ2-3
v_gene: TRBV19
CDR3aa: CASSTLTSTDTQYF
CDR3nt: TGTGCCAGTAGTACGTTGACTAGCACAGATACGCAGTATTTT

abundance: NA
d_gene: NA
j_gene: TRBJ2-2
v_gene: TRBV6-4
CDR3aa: CASSAGAANTGELFF
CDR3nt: TGTGCCAGCAGCGCAGGGGCCGCGAACACCGGGGAGCTGTTTTTT

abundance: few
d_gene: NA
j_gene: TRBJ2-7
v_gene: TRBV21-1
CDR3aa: CASSKHRGSEQYF
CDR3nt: TGTGCCAGCAGCAAACACAGGGGAAGCGAGCAGTACTTC

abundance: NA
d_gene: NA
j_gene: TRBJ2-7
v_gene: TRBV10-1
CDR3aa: CASSDGSGEYEQYF
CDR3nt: TGCGCCAGCAGTGATGGCAGCGGCGAATACGAGCAGTACTTC

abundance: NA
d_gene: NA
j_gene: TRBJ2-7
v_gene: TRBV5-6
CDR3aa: CASSGGTDFFYEQYF
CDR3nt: TGTGCCAGCAGCGGCGGGACGGATTTTTTCTACGAGCAGTACTTC

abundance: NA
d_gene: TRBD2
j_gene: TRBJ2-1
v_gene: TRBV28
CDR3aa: CASSPQTSGLYNEQFF
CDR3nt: TGTGCCAGCAGTCCCCAGACTAGCGGCCTCTACAATGAGCAGTTCTTC

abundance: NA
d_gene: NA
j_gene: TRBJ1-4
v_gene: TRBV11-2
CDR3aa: CASSSITEKKLFF
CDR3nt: TGTGCCAGCAGCTCAATCACCGAGAAGAAACTGTTTTTT

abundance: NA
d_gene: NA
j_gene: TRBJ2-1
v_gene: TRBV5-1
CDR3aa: CASRFRPFGRSYNEQFF
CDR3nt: TGCGCCAGCCGCTTTCGTCCTTTCGGGAGATCCTACAATGAGCAGTTCTTC

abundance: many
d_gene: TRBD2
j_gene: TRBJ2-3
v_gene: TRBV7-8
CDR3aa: CASSLGGGTFLTDTQYF
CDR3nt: TGTGCCAGCAGCTTAGGGGGAGGGACGTTTCTTACAGATACGCAGTATTTT

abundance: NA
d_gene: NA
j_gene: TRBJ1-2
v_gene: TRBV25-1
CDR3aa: CASSESSRTVYGYTF
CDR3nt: TGTGCCAGCAGTGAATCGAGTCGTACAGTTTATGGCTACACCTTC

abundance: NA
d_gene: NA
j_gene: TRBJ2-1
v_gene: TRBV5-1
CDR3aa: CASSLDSGTLREQFF
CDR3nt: TGCGCCAGCAGCTTGGACAGCGGTACCTTGCGGGAGCAGTTCTTC

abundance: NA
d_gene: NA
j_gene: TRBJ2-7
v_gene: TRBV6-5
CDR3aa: CASSYGPADVYEQYF
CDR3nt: TGTGCCAGCAGTTACGGCCCGGCGGACGTCTACGAGCAGTACTTC

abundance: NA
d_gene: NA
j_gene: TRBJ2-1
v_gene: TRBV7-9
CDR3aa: CASSLDGFNEQFF
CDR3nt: TGTGCCAGCAGCTTAGATGGTTTCAATGAGCAGTTCTTC

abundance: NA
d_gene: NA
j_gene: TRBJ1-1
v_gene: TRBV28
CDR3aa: CASSLAGTTEAFF
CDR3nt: TGTGCCAGCAGTTTGGCAGGGACCACTGAAGCTTTCTTT

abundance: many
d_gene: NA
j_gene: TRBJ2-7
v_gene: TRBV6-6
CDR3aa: CASSYSPYEQYF
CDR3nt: TGTGCCAGCAGTTACTCCCCCTACGAGCAGTACTTC

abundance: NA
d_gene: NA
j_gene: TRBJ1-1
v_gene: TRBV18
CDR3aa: CASSPNPGLNTEAFF
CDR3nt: TGTGCCAGCTCACCAAATCCGGGCCTGAACACTGAAGCTTTCTTT

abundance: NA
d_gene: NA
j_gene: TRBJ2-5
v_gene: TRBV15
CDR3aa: CATSRDVKETQYF
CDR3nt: TGTGCCACCAGCAGAGATGTGAAAGAGACCCAGTACTTC

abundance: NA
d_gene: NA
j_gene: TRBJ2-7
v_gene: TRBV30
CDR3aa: CAWSVGRGRAEQYF
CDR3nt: TGTGCCTGGAGTGTAGGCAGGGGCAGGGCCGAGCAGTACTTC

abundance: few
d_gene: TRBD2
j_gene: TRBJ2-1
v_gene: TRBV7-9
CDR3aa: CASSEGGRGVYNEQFF
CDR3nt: TGTGCCAGCAGCGAAGGTGGGAGGGGAGTCTACAATGAGCAGTTCTTC

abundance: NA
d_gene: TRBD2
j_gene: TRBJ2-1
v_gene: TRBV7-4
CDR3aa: CASSAGVAGNEQFF
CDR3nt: TGTGCCAGCAGCGCCGGGGTAGCGGGCAATGAGCAGTTCTTC

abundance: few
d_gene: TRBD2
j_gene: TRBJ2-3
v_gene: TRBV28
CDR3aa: CASSLYHGLAGGLDTQYF
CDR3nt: TGTGCCAGCAGTTTATATCATGGACTAGCGGGAGGATTAGATACGCAGTATTTT

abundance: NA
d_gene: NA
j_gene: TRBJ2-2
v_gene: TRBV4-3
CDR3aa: CASSLMGYTGELFF
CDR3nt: TGCGCCAGCAGCCTAATGGGGTACACCGGGGAGCTGTTTTTT

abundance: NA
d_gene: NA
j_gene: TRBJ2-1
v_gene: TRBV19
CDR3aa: CASKQGNEQFF
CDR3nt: TGTGCCAGTAAACAGGGCAATGAGCAGTTCTTC

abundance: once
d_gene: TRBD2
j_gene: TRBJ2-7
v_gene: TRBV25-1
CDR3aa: CASTPTRLAGGYEQYF
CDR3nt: TGTGCCAGCACCCCTACCCGGCTAGCGGGTGGTTACGAGCAGTACTTC

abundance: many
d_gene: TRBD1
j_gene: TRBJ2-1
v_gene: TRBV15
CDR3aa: CATSPRTGNYNEQFF
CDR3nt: TGTGCCACCAGCCCGCGGACAGGGAACTACAATGAGCAGTTCTTC

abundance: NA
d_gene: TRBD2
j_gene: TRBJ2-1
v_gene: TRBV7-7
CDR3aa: CASSLAAGGAQEQFF
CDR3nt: TGTGCTAGCAGCTTAGCAGCGGGAGGGGCTCAGGAGCAGTTCTTC

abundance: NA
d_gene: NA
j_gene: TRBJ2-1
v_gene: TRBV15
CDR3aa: CATSTKGLGLCEQFF
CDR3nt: TGTGCCACCAGCACGAAAGGTTTGGGCCTTTGCGAGCAGTTCTTC

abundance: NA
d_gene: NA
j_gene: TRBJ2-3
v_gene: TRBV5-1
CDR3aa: CASRAGTPSADTQYF
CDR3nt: TGCGCCAGCAGGGCCGGGACTCCCTCTGCAGATACGCAGTATTTT

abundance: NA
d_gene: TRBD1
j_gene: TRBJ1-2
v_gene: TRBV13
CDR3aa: CASSSDWTGSYGYTF
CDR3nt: TGTGCCAGCAGCTCGGATTGGACAGGGAGCTATGGCTACACCTTC

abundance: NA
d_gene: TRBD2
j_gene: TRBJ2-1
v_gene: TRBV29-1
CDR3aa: CSVSGVREREQFF
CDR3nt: TGCAGCGTTTCGGGGGTGCGGGAGCGAGAGCAGTTCTTC